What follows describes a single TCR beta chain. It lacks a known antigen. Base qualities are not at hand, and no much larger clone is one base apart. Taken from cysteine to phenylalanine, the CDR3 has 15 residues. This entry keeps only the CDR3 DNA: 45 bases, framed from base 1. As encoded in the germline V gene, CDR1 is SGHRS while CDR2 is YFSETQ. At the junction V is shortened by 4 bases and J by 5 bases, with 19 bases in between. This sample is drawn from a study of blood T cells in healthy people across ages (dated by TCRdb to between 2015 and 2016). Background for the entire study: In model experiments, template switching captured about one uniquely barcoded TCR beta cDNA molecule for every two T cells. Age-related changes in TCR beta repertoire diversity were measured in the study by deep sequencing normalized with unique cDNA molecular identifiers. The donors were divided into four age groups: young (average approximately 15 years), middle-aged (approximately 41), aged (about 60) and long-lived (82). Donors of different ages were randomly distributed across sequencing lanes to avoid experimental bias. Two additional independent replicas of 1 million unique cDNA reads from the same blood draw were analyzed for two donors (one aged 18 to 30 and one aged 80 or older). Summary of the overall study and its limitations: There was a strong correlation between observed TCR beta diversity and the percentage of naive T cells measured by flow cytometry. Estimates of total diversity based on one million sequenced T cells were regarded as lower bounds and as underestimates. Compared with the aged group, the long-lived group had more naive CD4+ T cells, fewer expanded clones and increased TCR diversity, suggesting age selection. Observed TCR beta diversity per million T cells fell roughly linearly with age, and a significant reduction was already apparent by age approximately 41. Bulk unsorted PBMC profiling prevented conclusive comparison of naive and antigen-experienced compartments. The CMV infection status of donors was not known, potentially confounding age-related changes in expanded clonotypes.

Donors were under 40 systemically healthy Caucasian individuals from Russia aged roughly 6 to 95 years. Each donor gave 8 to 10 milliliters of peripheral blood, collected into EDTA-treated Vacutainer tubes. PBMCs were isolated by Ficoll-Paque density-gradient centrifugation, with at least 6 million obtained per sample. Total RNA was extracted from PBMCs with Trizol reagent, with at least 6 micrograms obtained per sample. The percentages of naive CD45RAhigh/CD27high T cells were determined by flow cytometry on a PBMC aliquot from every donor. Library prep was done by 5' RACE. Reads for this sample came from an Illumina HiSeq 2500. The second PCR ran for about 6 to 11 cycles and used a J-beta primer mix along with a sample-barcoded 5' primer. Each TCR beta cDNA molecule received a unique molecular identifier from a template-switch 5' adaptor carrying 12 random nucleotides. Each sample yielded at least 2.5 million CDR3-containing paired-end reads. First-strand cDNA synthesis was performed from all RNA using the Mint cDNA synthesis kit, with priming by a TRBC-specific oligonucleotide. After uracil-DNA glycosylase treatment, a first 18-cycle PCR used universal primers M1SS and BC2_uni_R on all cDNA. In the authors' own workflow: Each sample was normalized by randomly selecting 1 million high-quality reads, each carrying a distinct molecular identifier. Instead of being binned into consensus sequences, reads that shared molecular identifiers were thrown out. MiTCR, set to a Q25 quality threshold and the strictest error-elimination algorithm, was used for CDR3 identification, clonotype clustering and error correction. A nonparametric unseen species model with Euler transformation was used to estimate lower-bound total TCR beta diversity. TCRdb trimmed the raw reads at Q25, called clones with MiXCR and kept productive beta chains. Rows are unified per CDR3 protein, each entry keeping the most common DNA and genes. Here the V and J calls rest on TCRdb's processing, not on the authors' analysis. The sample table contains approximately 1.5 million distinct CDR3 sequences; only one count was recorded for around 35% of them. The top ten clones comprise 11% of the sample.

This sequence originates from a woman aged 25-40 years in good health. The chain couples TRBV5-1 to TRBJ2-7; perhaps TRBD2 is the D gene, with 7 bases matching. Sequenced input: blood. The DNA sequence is TGCGCCAGCAGCCCCTTAAGGGGGGGAACCGACGAGCAGTACTTC. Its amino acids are CASSPLRGGTDEQYF. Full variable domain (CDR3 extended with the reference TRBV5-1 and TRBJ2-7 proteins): KAGVTQTPRYLIKTRGQQVTLSCSPISGHRSVSWYQQTPGQGLQFLFEYFSETQRNKGNFPGRFSGRQFSNSRSEMNVSTLELGDSALYLCASSPLRGGTDEQYFGPGTRLTVT.